Listed below are T cell receptor beta chains from one sample, sequenced in a study of blood T cell repertoires in COVID-19. The method was immunoSEQ multiplex PCR; TCRdb's version includes in-frame clones alone and lacks a portion of them. Among roughly 280,000 clones listed, 86% were seen once. What was sequenced was peripheral blood. The source is a man aged 25-45 years with active or convalescent COVID-19. Each CDR3 is given without its conserved first and last residue.

len: 10; v_gene: TRBV29-1; CDR3aa: SVQDGGYGYT
len: 12; v_gene: TRBV5-6; CDR3aa: ASIRRGGGNTIY
len: 13; v_gene: TRBV18; CDR3aa: ASSPRTGLSYEQY
len: 13; v_gene: TRBV29-1; CDR3aa: SVVVGQFTPYEQY
len: 10; v_gene: TRBV20-1; CDR3aa: SASLESYEQY
len: 11; v_gene: TRBV19; CDR3aa: ASSKQTGTEAF
len: 13; v_gene: TRBV2; CDR3aa: ASSGRQGKSDEQY
len: 10; v_gene: TRBV10-2; CDR3aa: ASSFNTGELF
len: 13; v_gene: TRBV5-6; CDR3aa: ASSDGTGGNQPQH
len: 15; v_gene: TRBV20-1; CDR3aa: SASIPFGQGNYYGYT
len: 11; v_gene: TRBV11-2; CDR3aa: ASSLGVSNEQF
len: 12; v_gene: TRBV4-2; CDR3aa: ASRQGADTGELF
len: 14; v_gene: TRBV18; CDR3aa: ASSLRRTGGPNEQF
len: 11; v_gene: TRBV11-2; CDR3aa: ASSEFVGGEQY
len: 11; v_gene: TRBV29-1; CDR3aa: SARGQGGYGYT
len: 11; v_gene: TRBV7-2; CDR3aa: ASSPRSPYEQY
len: 11; v_gene: TRBV6-5; CDR3aa: ASTDTNSHEQY
len: 9; v_gene: TRBV9; CDR3aa: ASLGDSTYT
len: 13; v_gene: TRBV6-5; CDR3aa: ASSRTAGPKDTQY
len: 15; v_gene: TRBV5-4; CDR3aa: ASSPGWEGGNADTQY
len: 14; v_gene: TRBV5-1; CDR3aa: ASSLEVAGGWETQY
len: 13; v_gene: TRBV6-5; CDR3aa: ASSTTGTSGYEQY
len: 14; v_gene: TRBV7-9; CDR3aa: ASSARQDFSGNTIY
len: 13; v_gene: TRBV3-1/TRBV3-2; CDR3aa: ASSQDGGYNGELF
len: 12; v_gene: TRBV6-5; CDR3aa: ASRTGGLNTEAF
len: 11; v_gene: TRBV6-5; CDR3aa: ASSRGLVTEAF
len: 16; v_gene: TRBV7-9; CDR3aa: ASDAIAGGHSGANVLT
len: 11; v_gene: TRBV5-1; CDR3aa: ASSLENPGQGY
len: 12; v_gene: TRBV19; CDR3aa: ASSAYNRPFEAF
len: 13; v_gene: TRBV7-2; CDR3aa: ASRNRDRAQETQY
len: 10; v_gene: TRBV5-7; CDR3aa: ASSYFCYEQY
len: 13; v_gene: TRBV18; CDR3aa: ASSSTGGGGGEAF
len: 13; v_gene: TRBV2; CDR3aa: ASSEGLLYTDTQY
len: 11; v_gene: TRBV30; CDR3aa: AWSGGQPDTQY
len: 13; v_gene: TRBV7-3; CDR3aa: ASSASGGPYNEQF
len: 13; v_gene: TRBV19; CDR3aa: ASSVTGYSNQPQH
len: 14; v_gene: TRBV4-1; CDR3aa: ASSQVGQTEVETQY
len: 11; v_gene: TRBV4-2; CDR3aa: ASSPGEGNIQY
len: 13; v_gene: TRBV7-6; CDR3aa: ASSLGVGARSGYT
len: 14; v_gene: TRBV7-3; CDR3aa: ASSLSRASYNSPLH
len: 13; v_gene: TRBV9; CDR3aa: ASSESGFVGNTIY
len: 10; v_gene: TRBV5-6; CDR3aa: ASSLGYRELF
len: 15; v_gene: TRBV9; CDR3aa: ASSVGITSDPQETQY
len: 10; v_gene: TRBV19; CDR3aa: ASTYSNNEQF
len: 14; v_gene: TRBV21-1; CDR3aa: ASSKKGGGQVYGYT
len: 15; v_gene: TRBV11-3; CDR3aa: ASSLARSGRPKEKLF
len: 11; v_gene: TRBV29-1; CDR3aa: SAFGGWDTEAF
len: 13; v_gene: TRBV11-2; CDR3aa: ASSPTGTSGYEQY
len: 14; v_gene: TRBV5-4; CDR3aa: ASSLGLAGSSYEQY
len: 14; v_gene: TRBV9; CDR3aa: ASSGGGQESGNTIY